A single sample is the source of the 6 T cell receptor beta chains below, sequenced in a study of OX40 agonist ivuxolimab in advanced cancers. Profiled with immunoSEQ multiplex PCR; TCRdb holds only in-frame clones, not every one. Found here are tens of thousands of clones, about four fifths of them singletons; the top ten hold approximately 6.1%. Material: CD4+ or CD8+ T cells sorted from blood, obtained in a trial of the OX40 agonist ivuxolimab. Receptor source: an adult with an advanced solid tumor such as melanoma, head and neck, liver or kidney cancer.

The gene calls are TRBV11-2 and TRBJ2-1; 14 positions match TRBD2. The CDR3 sequence is 18 residues long. The germline gives CDR1 SGHAT, CDR2 FQNNGV. The ends lost 1 base at V and 4 bases at J; junction bases unmatched: 6. Written as DNA, the CDR3 is TGTGCCAGCAGCTTAGGGGGACTAGCGGGAGCCGGTTACAATGAGCAGTTCTTC. Translated, it gives CASSLGGLAGAGYNEQFF.

The V and J genes are TRBV27 and TRBJ2-7; 8 positions match TRBD2. Germline CDR1 reads MNHEY; CDR2 reads SMNVEV (reference sequence). The CDR3 contains 15 residues. V dropped 6 bases and J dropped 3; count of bases not matched to a gene: 10. In nucleotides, the CDR3 is TGTGCCAGCAGCCCCGCGGGAGGAACCCACTACGAGCAGTACTTC. It specifies CASSPAGGTHYEQYF.

V is TRBV4-1 and J is TRBJ2-1, with 9 nucleotides matching TRBD2. V was pared by 4 bases and J by 7 bases, with 8 bases of the junction left unmatched. The germline V gene encodes CDR1 MGHRA and CDR2 YSYEKL. The CDR3 consists of 15 residues. The CDR3 is CASSPLAGAGNEQFF. CDR3 DNA: TGCGCCAGCAGCCCCTTAGCGGGGGCTGGGAATGAGCAGTTCTTC.

This clone was detected only a few times. This chain links TRBV7-9 with TRBJ2-1; TRBD1 might be the D (6 bases). The germline V gene has CDR1 SEHNR and CDR2 FQNEAQ (reference sequence). This CDR3 has 15 residues. V was trimmed by 3 bases and J by 2 bases, leaving 11 bases between them. The chain's CDR3 is CASSFFQGTYNEQFF. The CDR3 nucleotides read TGTGCCAGCAGCTTCTTCCAGGGGACCTACAATGAGCAGTTCTTC.

The genes are TRBV6-5 and TRBJ1-5, with 8 bases identical to TRBD1. The V gene end was trimmed by 5 bases and the J gene end by 5 bases; junction bases not matched to a gene: 8. Germline V lookup: CDR1 MNHEY, CDR2 SVGAGI. The CDR3 sequence is 15 residues long. In DNA form, the CDR3 reads TGTGCCAGCAGTACGGACAGGGCCGGTTATCAGCCCCAGCATTTT. Its protein is CASSTDRAGYQPQHF.

This rearrangement joins TRBV20-1 to TRBJ2-7; possibly TRBD1 for D (6 bases). V was pared by 6 bases and J by 5 bases, with 11 bases between. Germline CDR1 DFQATT, CDR2 SNEGSKA (reference sequence). This CDR3 spans 11 amino acids. The chain's CDR3 is CSATQGNEQYF. The CDR3 nucleotides read TGCAGTGCGACCCAGGGGAACGAGCAGTACTTC.